These T cell receptor beta chains were read from a single sample in a study of OX40 agonist ivuxolimab in advanced cancers. Measured with immunoSEQ multiplex PCR; TCRdb has only the in-frame clones, and not every one. Among about 25,000 clones listed, 86% were seen once. The specimen comprised CD4+ or CD8+ T cells sorted from blood, sampled in a trial of the OX40 agonist ivuxolimab. All receptors come from an adult with an advanced solid tumor such as melanoma, head and neck, liver or kidney cancer. Both conserved end residues are part of each CDR3. Fields, in order: J gene, clone size, D gene, V gene, CDR3 DNA, CDR3 protein. D genes are given only for firm matches. For some rows the clone size is stated as once, few or many, or as a class when expanded; others skip it.

j_call: TRBJ2-5
clone_size: once
d_call: NA
v_call: TRBV28
cdr3_nt: TGTGCCAGTCAGTGGGCGGGTCTCCAAGAGACCCAGTACTTC
cdr3_aa: CASQWAGLQETQYF

j_call: TRBJ2-7
clone_size: once
d_call: NA
v_call: TRBV27
cdr3_nt: TGTGCCAGCAGTTTATCTCCTACCTACGAGCAGTACTTC
cdr3_aa: CASSLSPTYEQYF

j_call: TRBJ1-1
clone_size: NA
d_call: NA
v_call: TRBV11-3
cdr3_nt: TGTGCCAGCAGCTACTCCCCCAGGGTGGTATGGGAAACAATGAACACTGAAGCTTTCTTT
cdr3_aa: CASSYSPRVVWETMNTEAFF

j_call: TRBJ2-2
clone_size: NA
d_call: TRBD1
v_call: TRBV27
cdr3_nt: TGTGCCAGCAGTGACAGGGTGAACACCGGGGAGCTGTTTTTT
cdr3_aa: CASSDRVNTGELFF

j_call: TRBJ1-2
clone_size: NA
d_call: NA
v_call: TRBV6-5
cdr3_nt: TGTGCCAGCAGTTACTTAGGCAGGGTGGAAGGCTACACCTTC
cdr3_aa: CASSYLGRVEGYTF

j_call: TRBJ1-4
clone_size: NA
d_call: TRBD1
v_call: TRBV9
cdr3_nt: TGTGCCAGCAAACGGACAGGGGGTAGTGGTGAAAAACTGTTTTTT
cdr3_aa: CASKRTGGSGEKLFF

j_call: TRBJ2-7
clone_size: once
d_call: TRBD2
v_call: TRBV27
cdr3_nt: TGTGCCAGCAGTGCTAGCGGGAGGGTGGACGAGCAGTACTTC
cdr3_aa: CASSASGRVDEQYF

j_call: TRBJ2-7
clone_size: NA
d_call: NA
v_call: TRBV11-2
cdr3_nt: TGTGCCAGCAGCATTCGAGCAAGCTCCTACGAGCAGTACTTC
cdr3_aa: CASSIRASSYEQYF

j_call: TRBJ1-5
clone_size: few
d_call: NA
v_call: TRBV6-6
cdr3_nt: TGTGCCAGCAGTTCCCCCCAGGGAGTCCAGCCCCAGCATTTT
cdr3_aa: CASSSPQGVQPQHF

j_call: TRBJ2-5
clone_size: once
d_call: NA
v_call: TRBV5-1
cdr3_nt: TGCGCCAGCAGCTACCGGGACACTTTCCAAGAGACCCAGTACTTC
cdr3_aa: CASSYRDTFQETQYF

j_call: TRBJ1-2
clone_size: NA
d_call: NA
v_call: TRBV27
cdr3_nt: TGTGCCAGCAGTACGGGTTCCTGGATGAACGGCTACACCTTC
cdr3_aa: CASSTGSWMNGYTF

j_call: TRBJ1-6
clone_size: NA
d_call: TRBD1
v_call: TRBV27
cdr3_nt: TGTGCCAGCAGTTCAGGGGGCGGGTGGAATTCACCCCTCCACTTT
cdr3_aa: CASSSGGGWNSPLHF

j_call: TRBJ2-5
clone_size: NA
d_call: TRBD2
v_call: TRBV2
cdr3_nt: TGTGCCAGCAGTGATCCCTGGGGGGGACAAGAGACCCAGTACTTC
cdr3_aa: CASSDPWGGQETQYF

j_call: TRBJ2-5
clone_size: NA
d_call: TRBD2
v_call: TRBV30
cdr3_nt: TGTGCCATCTCCATAGCGGGGCAGACCCAGTACTTC
cdr3_aa: CAISIAGQTQYF

j_call: TRBJ2-7
clone_size: NA
d_call: TRBD2
v_call: TRBV7-9
cdr3_nt: TGTGCCAGCAGCTTAGTCGAGCGGGGAGGCTACGAGCAGTACTTC
cdr3_aa: CASSLVERGGYEQYF

j_call: TRBJ2-7
clone_size: NA
d_call: TRBD2
v_call: TRBV11-2
cdr3_nt: TGTGCCAGCAGCTTGGTCTCTGCGGGGGACGAGCAGTACTTC
cdr3_aa: CASSLVSAGDEQYF

j_call: TRBJ2-1
clone_size: NA
d_call: NA
v_call: TRBV10-2
cdr3_nt: TGCGCCAGCACTGTACTACTAGGGGGTTTGTATGAGCAGTTCTTC
cdr3_aa: CASTVLLGGLYEQFF

j_call: TRBJ2-1
clone_size: once
d_call: TRBD2
v_call: TRBV13
cdr3_nt: TGTGCCAGCAGCTTAGCTTCTAGCGGGAGAACCTACAATGAGCAGTTCTTC
cdr3_aa: CASSLASSGRTYNEQFF

j_call: TRBJ2-1
clone_size: NA
d_call: TRBD1
v_call: TRBV13
cdr3_nt: TGTGCCAGCAGCCTCGAATACTCGGGACAGGGGACGAATGAGCAGTTCTTC
cdr3_aa: CASSLEYSGQGTNEQFF

j_call: TRBJ1-2
clone_size: NA
d_call: NA
v_call: TRBV2
cdr3_nt: TGTGCCAGCGGGGAAGCCGGGGACGATGGCTACACCTTC
cdr3_aa: CASGEAGDDGYTF

j_call: TRBJ2-7
clone_size: NA
d_call: TRBD1
v_call: TRBV7-9
cdr3_nt: TGTGCCAGCAGCTCTCGTTCGGGACAGGGGGCATACGAGCAGTACTTC
cdr3_aa: CASSSRSGQGAYEQYF

j_call: TRBJ2-7
clone_size: few
d_call: NA
v_call: TRBV12-1
cdr3_nt: TGTGCCAGCAGCTTTGCTAGGGGTCGGCTAGCGGGACCCCACGAAACCTCCTACGAGCAGTACTTC
cdr3_aa: CASSFARGRLAGPHETSYEQYF

j_call: TRBJ2-7
clone_size: NA
d_call: NA
v_call: TRBV11-2
cdr3_nt: TGTGCCAGCAGCGCCAGGCCCCCCTGGTACGAGCAGTACTTC
cdr3_aa: CASSARPPWYEQYF

j_call: TRBJ2-1
clone_size: NA
d_call: NA
v_call: TRBV11-2
cdr3_nt: TGTGCCAGCAGCTTACCTCCAGACAATGAGCAGTTCTTC
cdr3_aa: CASSLPPDNEQFF

j_call: TRBJ2-7
clone_size: NA
d_call: NA
v_call: TRBV19
cdr3_nt: TGTGCCAGTACCGCGGGACCCCCCTACGAGCAGTACTTC
cdr3_aa: CASTAGPPYEQYF

j_call: TRBJ2-3
clone_size: NA
d_call: NA
v_call: TRBV11-2
cdr3_nt: TGTGCCAGCAGCTTAGACCGATCTAGCACAGATACGCAGTATTTT
cdr3_aa: CASSLDRSSTDTQYF

j_call: TRBJ2-5
clone_size: NA
d_call: TRBD2
v_call: TRBV7-9
cdr3_nt: TGTGCCAGCAGCCGTTTCACTAGCGGGGTAAAAGAGACCCAGTACTTC
cdr3_aa: CASSRFTSGVKETQYF

j_call: TRBJ2-1
clone_size: NA
d_call: TRBD2
v_call: TRBV11-1
cdr3_nt: TGTGCCAGCGGTCCGGCGGGGGGGCTTGATGAGCAGTTCTTC
cdr3_aa: CASGPAGGLDEQFF

j_call: TRBJ2-7
clone_size: NA
d_call: TRBD2
v_call: TRBV2
cdr3_nt: TGTGCCAGCAGTGGGCCTAGCGGGGGACGCTACGAGCAGTACTTC
cdr3_aa: CASSGPSGGRYEQYF

j_call: TRBJ1-2
clone_size: once
d_call: TRBD1
v_call: TRBV13
cdr3_nt: TGTGCCAGCAGCTTAGGAACAGGGGGCTATGGCTACACCTTC
cdr3_aa: CASSLGTGGYGYTF

j_call: TRBJ1-5
clone_size: NA
d_call: NA
v_call: TRBV4-1
cdr3_nt: TGCGCCAGCAGCCAGGGAGGTCAGCCCCAGCATTTT
cdr3_aa: CASSQGGQPQHF

j_call: TRBJ2-7
clone_size: NA
d_call: TRBD1
v_call: TRBV5-1
cdr3_nt: TGCGCCAGCAGCTTCCGGGACAGGGCGCACGAGCAGTACTTC
cdr3_aa: CASSFRDRAHEQYF

j_call: TRBJ2-3
clone_size: NA
d_call: TRBD2
v_call: TRBV5-1
cdr3_nt: TGCGCCAGCAGCTTTAAAGGACTAGCGGGGTACACAGATACGCAGTATTTT
cdr3_aa: CASSFKGLAGYTDTQYF

j_call: TRBJ2-1
clone_size: NA
d_call: TRBD1
v_call: TRBV19
cdr3_nt: TGTGCCAGTAGCGGGACAGTGTACAATGAGCAGTTCTTC
cdr3_aa: CASSGTVYNEQFF

j_call: TRBJ2-2
clone_size: NA
d_call: TRBD1
v_call: TRBV18
cdr3_nt: TGTGCCAGCTCACCTCCCGGGACAGAGAACACCGGGGAGCTGTTTTTT
cdr3_aa: CASSPPGTENTGELFF

j_call: TRBJ2-7
clone_size: NA
d_call: TRBD2
v_call: TRBV4-1
cdr3_nt: TGCGCCAGCAGCCAAGAAGAACGGGGGGTCGGGTCCTACGAGCAGTACTTC
cdr3_aa: CASSQEERGVGSYEQYF

j_call: TRBJ2-5
clone_size: NA
d_call: TRBD2
v_call: TRBV4-1
cdr3_nt: TGCGCCAGCAGCCAAGAGCTAGCGGAAGAGACCCAGTACTTC
cdr3_aa: CASSQELAEETQYF

j_call: TRBJ2-1
clone_size: NA
d_call: TRBD2
v_call: TRBV6-1
cdr3_nt: TGTGCCAGTGAGGACGGGGGGGAACCCAATGAGCAGTTCTTC
cdr3_aa: CASEDGGEPNEQFF

j_call: TRBJ2-7
clone_size: NA
d_call: TRBD1
v_call: TRBV11-2
cdr3_nt: TGTGCCAGCAGTTTACAGGGGGAGGCCTACGAGCAGTACTTC
cdr3_aa: CASSLQGEAYEQYF

j_call: TRBJ2-5
clone_size: NA
d_call: NA
v_call: TRBV10-3
cdr3_nt: TGTGCCACCTCGGGACTCCCTCGGGAGACCCAGTACTTC
cdr3_aa: CATSGLPRETQYF

j_call: TRBJ2-1
clone_size: once
d_call: NA
v_call: TRBV7-8
cdr3_nt: TGTGCCAGCAGCCCTCTCGAGGGGTTCAATGAGCAGTTCTTC
cdr3_aa: CASSPLEGFNEQFF

j_call: TRBJ1-2
clone_size: NA
d_call: NA
v_call: TRBV19
cdr3_nt: TGTGCCAGTACCGGAGACGGGGGGTTCTATGGCTACACCTTC
cdr3_aa: CASTGDGGFYGYTF

j_call: TRBJ2-3
clone_size: NA
d_call: NA
v_call: TRBV9
cdr3_nt: TGTGCCAGCATCCCTTACTCGGGCTCCTTAGGAGATACGCAGTATTTT
cdr3_aa: CASIPYSGSLGDTQYF

j_call: TRBJ1-1
clone_size: NA
d_call: NA
v_call: TRBV18
cdr3_nt: TGTGCCAGCTCACCAGGTGGCAGGGACACTGAAGCTTTCTTT
cdr3_aa: CASSPGGRDTEAFF

j_call: TRBJ1-1
clone_size: NA
d_call: NA
v_call: TRBV4-1
cdr3_nt: TGCGCCAGCAGCCCGAAAGACGGGGCACTGAACACTGAAGCTTTCTTT
cdr3_aa: CASSPKDGALNTEAFF

j_call: TRBJ2-2
clone_size: NA
d_call: TRBD2
v_call: TRBV28
cdr3_nt: TGTGCCAGCACGGGACTAGACCAAGGCGGGGAGCTGTTTTTT
cdr3_aa: CASTGLDQGGELFF

j_call: TRBJ2-3
clone_size: once
d_call: TRBD2
v_call: TRBV27
cdr3_nt: TGTGCCAGCAGTTTCGGGCCTCCAGGACTAGCGGGAGAGGGCGGCACAGATACGCAGTATTTT
cdr3_aa: CASSFGPPGLAGEGGTDTQYF

j_call: TRBJ2-3
clone_size: NA
d_call: NA
v_call: TRBV10-2
cdr3_nt: TGCGCCAGCAGTGAGGCGCGCAGCACAGATACGCAGTATTTT
cdr3_aa: CASSEARSTDTQYF

j_call: TRBJ1-5
clone_size: NA
d_call: NA
v_call: TRBV19
cdr3_nt: TGTGCCAGTAGTATGTGGGCAGGGGATAGCAATCAGCCCCAGCATTTT
cdr3_aa: CASSMWAGDSNQPQHF

j_call: TRBJ2-7
clone_size: NA
d_call: NA
v_call: TRBV11-2
cdr3_nt: TGTGCCAGCACCGAAAACTACGAGCAGTACTTC
cdr3_aa: CASTENYEQYF

j_call: TRBJ1-1
clone_size: NA
d_call: NA
v_call: TRBV29-1
cdr3_nt: TGCAGCGTTACTCCCCTCTCCCTGAACACTGAAGCTTTCTTT
cdr3_aa: CSVTPLSLNTEAFF

j_call: TRBJ1-1
clone_size: few
d_call: NA
v_call: TRBV29-1
cdr3_nt: TGCAGCGTTGATGGGGGGAACACTGAAGCTTTCTTT
cdr3_aa: CSVDGGNTEAFF

j_call: TRBJ2-3
clone_size: NA
d_call: TRBD2
v_call: TRBV11-2
cdr3_nt: TGTGCCAGCAGCATTGGACTAGCGGGGGGAGGAGATACGCAGTATTTT
cdr3_aa: CASSIGLAGGGDTQYF

j_call: TRBJ2-1
clone_size: NA
d_call: TRBD2
v_call: TRBV7-7
cdr3_nt: TGTGCCAGCAGCTTGGGGACTAGCGGGAGTCCGTACAATGAGCAGTTCTTC
cdr3_aa: CASSLGTSGSPYNEQFF

j_call: TRBJ2-7
clone_size: few
d_call: TRBD1
v_call: TRBV5-1
cdr3_nt: TGCGCCAGCAGCCCAGGGGGCCTCGAGCAGTACTTC
cdr3_aa: CASSPGGLEQYF

j_call: TRBJ2-2
clone_size: NA
d_call: TRBD1
v_call: TRBV19
cdr3_nt: TGTGCCAGTAGCCTACAGGGGGCCGGGGAGCTGTTTTTT
cdr3_aa: CASSLQGAGELFF

j_call: TRBJ1-1
clone_size: NA
d_call: TRBD1
v_call: TRBV5-5
cdr3_nt: TGTGCCAGCAGCCCCGAGACAGGGGAAGGGAGCACTGAAGCTTTCTTT
cdr3_aa: CASSPETGEGSTEAFF

j_call: TRBJ2-7
clone_size: NA
d_call: TRBD2
v_call: TRBV13
cdr3_nt: TGTGCCAGCAGCGCCCGACTGGTACTAGCGGGGATGGACTACGAGCAGTACTTC
cdr3_aa: CASSARLVLAGMDYEQYF

j_call: TRBJ2-2
clone_size: NA
d_call: NA
v_call: TRBV5-1
cdr3_nt: TGCGCCAGCAGCTCTAACACCGGGGAGCTGTTTTTT
cdr3_aa: CASSSNTGELFF

j_call: TRBJ2-2
clone_size: NA
d_call: TRBD2
v_call: TRBV9
cdr3_nt: TGTGCCAGCAGCGGCGACACGTCGACTAGCGGGAGAGGTACCGGGGAGCTGTTTTTT
cdr3_aa: CASSGDTSTSGRGTGELFF